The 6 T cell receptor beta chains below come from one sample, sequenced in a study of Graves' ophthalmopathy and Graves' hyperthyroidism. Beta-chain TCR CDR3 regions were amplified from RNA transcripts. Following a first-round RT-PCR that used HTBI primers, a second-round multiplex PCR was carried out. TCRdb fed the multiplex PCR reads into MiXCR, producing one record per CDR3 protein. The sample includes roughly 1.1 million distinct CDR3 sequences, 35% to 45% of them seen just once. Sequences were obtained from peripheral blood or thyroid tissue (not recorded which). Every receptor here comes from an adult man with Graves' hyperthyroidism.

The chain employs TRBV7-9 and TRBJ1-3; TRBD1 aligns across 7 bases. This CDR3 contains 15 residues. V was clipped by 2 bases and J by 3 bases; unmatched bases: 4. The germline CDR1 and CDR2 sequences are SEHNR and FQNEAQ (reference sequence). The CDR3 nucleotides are TGTGCCAGCAGCTTAAGGGGGACAGTTGGAAACACCATATATTTT. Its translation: CASSLRGTVGNTIYF.

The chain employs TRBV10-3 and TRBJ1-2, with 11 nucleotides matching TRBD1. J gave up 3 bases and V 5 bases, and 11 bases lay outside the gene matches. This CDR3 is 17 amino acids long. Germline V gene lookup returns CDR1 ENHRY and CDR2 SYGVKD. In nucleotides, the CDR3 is TGTGCCATCAGTACCAGGACAGGGGGCAGCTCTGACTATGGCTACACCTTC. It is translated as CAISTRTGGSSDYGYTF.

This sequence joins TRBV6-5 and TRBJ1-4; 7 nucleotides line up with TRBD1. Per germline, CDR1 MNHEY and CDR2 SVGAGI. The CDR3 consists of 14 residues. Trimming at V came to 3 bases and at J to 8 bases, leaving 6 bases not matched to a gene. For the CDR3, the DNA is TGTGCCAGCAGTTATGGGACAGTGGGGGAAAAACTGTTTTTT. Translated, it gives CASSYGTVGEKLFF.

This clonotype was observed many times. DNA for the CDR3: TGCAGTGCTCGAGGATTAAGCGGGACAGGGGGCAACGAGCAGTACTTC. Translation gives CSARGLSGTGGNEQYF. The rearrangement joins TRBV20-1 to TRBJ2-7; 12 bases match TRBD1. The CDR3 has 16 amino acids. V shed 5 bases, J shed 5 bases, and the junction held 13 bases outside the gene matches. Germline V CDR1 and CDR2: DFQATT, SNEGSKA (reference sequence).

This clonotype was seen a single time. CDR3 protein: CASSANRRSTDTQYF. CDR3 in DNA: TGTGCCAGCAGCGCCAACAGGAGAAGCACAGATACGCAGTATTTT. The rearrangement joins TRBV7-6 to TRBJ2-3, with D perhaps TRBD1 (5 bases). Deletions cut 5 bases from V and 0 bases from J, with 12 bases between. Germline values: CDR1 SGHVS, CDR2 FNYEAQ. The length of the CDR3 is 15 residues.

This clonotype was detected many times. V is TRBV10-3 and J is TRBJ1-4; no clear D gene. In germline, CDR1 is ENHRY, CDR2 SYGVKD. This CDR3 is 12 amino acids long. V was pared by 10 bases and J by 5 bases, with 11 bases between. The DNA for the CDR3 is TGTGCCACGAGACAATCAAATGAAAAACTGTTTTTT. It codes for CATRQSNEKLFF.